These 27 T cell receptor beta chains were all obtained from the same sample, sequenced in a study of T cell changes during pregnancy in multiple sclerosis. Only in-frame clones appear in the TCRdb table, and some are missing; sequencing was by immunoSEQ multiplex PCR. The sample has 45,000 to 55,000 clones; around 90% are singletons. The sample in question was peripheral blood, obtained in the first trimester of pregnancy. The receptors come from a female donor in good health, enrolled as a control in a pregnancy study.

The genes are TRBV6-1 and TRBJ1-6; weak D call: TRBD1 (5 bases). Trimming shortened V by 0 bases and J by 9 bases, and 12 bases separated the two germline ends. Germline values: CDR1 MNHNS, CDR2 SASEGT. The CDR3 covers 15 residues. The CDR3 DNA is TGTGCCAGCAGTGAAGCCGGGCGGGGACGTTCACCCCTCCACTTT. This codes for CASSEAGRGRSPLHF.

V gene TRBV7-9 combines with J gene TRBJ1-4; unclear D gene. Trimming removed 4 bases from V and 6 bases from J, with 12 bases in between. This CDR3 is 14 amino acids long. Germline CDR1 and CDR2: SEHNR and FQNEAQ (reference sequence). The CDR3 sequence: CASSSSSGDEKLFF. The CDR3 DNA follows: TGTGCCAGCAGCTCGAGCTCCGGGGATGAAAAACTGTTTTTT.

The chain uses TRBV6-5 and TRBJ2-3; 10 bases align to TRBD2. The CDR3 length is 15 residues. Germline V gene sequence: CDR1 MNHEY, CDR2 SVGAGI. Trimming took 8 bases from V and 2 from J; bases not matched to a gene: 7. The CDR3 DNA is TGTGCCAGCTATTCCGGGACTAGCGCCACAGATACGCAGTATTTT. It yields the protein CASYSGTSATDTQYF.

The rearrangement links TRBV28 to TRBJ2-5, with TRBD1 identical over 7 bases. V lost 5 bases to trimming and J lost 4 bases; unmatched junction nucleotides: 10. Germline V gene data show CDR1 as MDHEN and CDR2 as SYDVKM. The CDR3 consists of 15 residues. DNA of the CDR3: TGTGCCAGCAGTCTCCTCCGGGACAGTCGAGAGACCCAGTACTTC. Residues: CASSLLRDSRETQYF.

This chain links TRBV27 with TRBJ2-1; weak D call: TRBD2 (6 bases). Trimming removed 4 bases at V and 9 bases at J, with 22 bases between. Per the germline V gene, CDR1 is MNHEY and CDR2 is SMNVEV (reference sequence). The CDR3 consists of 16 residues. DNA for the CDR3: TGTGCCAGCAGTTATACCAAGCGGGTGGGGTTGAGTGAGCAGTTCTTC. Translated: CASSYTKRVGLSEQFF.

This clone was found a few times. The chain carries TRBV2 and TRBJ2-3; D might be TRBD2 (6 bases). Trimming removed 2 bases from V and 4 bases from J, with 22 bases in between. This CDR3 has 18 residues. Germline V gene sequence: CDR1 SNHLY, CDR2 FYNNEI. The DNA for the CDR3 is TGTGCCAGCAGTGAATTGGAGGCTTTCGGGCGGGGCTCAGATACGCAGTATTTT. Protein product: CASSELEAFGRGSDTQYF.

This sequence joins TRBV6-5 and TRBJ2-7; 12 bases align to TRBD2. Germline V gene sequence: CDR1 MNHEY, CDR2 SVGAGI. The ends lost 3 bases at V and 3 bases at J; junction bases unmatched: 6. The CDR3 loop spans 16 amino acids. CDR3 sequence reads: CASSYSTSGGLYEQYF. The CDR3 nucleotides are TGTGCCAGCAGTTATAGTACTAGCGGGGGGCTCTACGAGCAGTACTTC.

V usage is TRBV6-5 and J usage is TRBJ2-3; D is uncertain. Germline CDR1 reads MNHEY; CDR2 reads SVGAGI. The CDR3 extends over 12 amino acids. Trimming stripped 6 bases from V and 0 bases from J, with 4 bases between. This CDR3 is CASSPSTDTQYF. The CDR3 DNA follows: TGTGCCAGCAGCCCGAGCACAGATACGCAGTATTTT.

CDR3 DNA sequence: TGTGCCAGCGGCCGGGACACGGAGGATGAAAAACTGTTTTTT. This sequence encodes CASGRDTEDEKLFF. J is TRBJ1-4 and V is TRBV6-5; D may be TRBD1 (6 bases). Between the trimmed V and J ends, which lost 8 bases and 6 bases, there was a span of 16 bases. Germline V gene data show CDR1 as MNHEY and CDR2 as SVGAGI. The CDR3 has 14 amino acids.

The chain uses TRBV7-9 and TRBJ1-3; maybe TRBD1 (6 bases). The V gene lost 3 bases and the J gene lost 4 bases, with 10 bases spanning the gap. Germline CDR1 SEHNR, CDR2 FQNEAQ (reference sequence). The CDR3 runs to 14 residues. In DNA, the CDR3 is TGTGCCAGCAGCTTCCAGGGGACGGGAAACACCATATATTTT. Translation: CASSFQGTGNTIYF.

V and J are TRBV10-3 and TRBJ1-3, with D possibly TRBD1 on 5 matching bases. There are 15 residues in the CDR3. Germline assignment: CDR1 ENHRY and CDR2 SYGVKD. Trimming shortened V by 10 bases and J by 0 bases, and 16 bases separated the two germline ends. The CDR3 reads CATSGGSGSGNTIYF. The CDR3 DNA is TGTGCCACCTCGGGGGGTTCAGGCTCTGGAAACACCATATATTTT.

The chain couples TRBV7-2 to TRBJ1-2, with TRBD1 identical over 7 bases. V lost 5 bases, J lost 3 bases, and 6 bases stayed unmatched. The germline V gene has CDR1 SGHTA and CDR2 FQGNSA. The CDR3 consists of 14 residues. CDR3 coding DNA: TGTGCCAGCAGCACCCGACAGGGAGACTATGGCTACACCTTC. It codes for CASSTRQGDYGYTF. The complete variable domain, with remaining parts taken from reference TRBV7-2 and TRBJ1-2, reads GAGVSQSPSNKVTEKGKDVELRCDPISGHTALYWYRQSLGQGLEFLIYFQGNSAPDKSGLPSDRFSAERTGGSVSTLTIQRTQQEDSAVYLCASSTRQGDYGYTFGSGTRLTVV.

V and J are TRBV27 and TRBJ2-5; possible D gene TRBD1, 6 bases. The DNA end is more similar to TRBJ2-7, so the J call may be wrong. Germline V lookup: CDR1 MNHEY, CDR2 SMNVEV (reference sequence). This CDR3 has 15 amino acids. The CDR3 region has the DNA TGTGCCAGCAGTTTCGCCTCGACAGGTTCCTACGAGCAGTACTTC. As protein: CASSFASTGSYEQYF.

The rearrangement links TRBV13 to TRBJ2-3, with 9 positions matching TRBD2. V was pared by 5 bases and J by 7 bases, with 16 bases of the junction left unmatched. CDR1 and CDR2 (germline): PRHDT, FYEKMQ (reference sequence). The CDR3 extends over 17 amino acids. The CDR3 nucleotides are TGTGCCAGCAGCGGATTTGTTAGCGGGGGAGGTGGGAATACGCAGTATTTT. Its translation is CASSGFVSGGGGNTQYF.

V is TRBV6-6 and J is TRBJ1-2; TRBD1 agrees at 7 bases. Unmatched junction bases numbered 15, after V lost 7 bases and J lost 7 bases. The CDR3 totals 15 residues. Germline lookup yields CDR1 MNHNY and CDR2 SVGAGI (reference sequence). The CDR3 DNA reads TGTGCCAGCACCCTAAGAGGGGGCCCTGGGGGTGGCTACACCTTC. Its protein product is CASTLRGGPGGGYTF.

The sample holds one count of this clone. The J gene is TRBJ1-2, the V gene TRBV6-1; 7 bases align to TRBD1. The CDR3 is 13 residues long. The ends lost 2 bases at V and 7 bases at J; junction bases unmatched: 4. Per germline, CDR1 MNHNS and CDR2 SASEGT. CDR3 nucleotides: TGTGCCAGCAGTGAACGACAGGGCGGTGGCTACACCTTC. Translation: CASSERQGGGYTF.

This clone was found once. The chain recombines TRBV6-5 with TRBJ2-3, with D possibly TRBD2 on 5 matching bases. The CDR3 is made up of 14 amino acids. Deletions cut 6 bases from V and 6 bases from J, with 16 bases between. CDR1 is MNHEY and CDR2 is SVGAGI in the germline V gene. In nucleotides, the CDR3 is TGTGCCAGCAGCCGCGGGCACCCCGGGGATACGCAGTATTTT. Translated, it gives CASSRGHPGDTQYF.

The rearrangement uses TRBV19 and TRBJ2-6; 9 nucleotides line up with TRBD1. Germline V gives CDR1 LNHDA, CDR2 SQIVND (reference sequence). The CDR3 consists of 20 residues. V was clipped by 3 bases and J by 0 bases; unmatched bases: 12. The CDR3 loop is CASSMGRPGQGGSGANVLTF. The CDR3 DNA sequence: TGTGCCAGTAGTATGGGTCGACCGGGACAGGGAGGCTCTGGGGCCAACGTCCTGACTTTC.

This sequence joins TRBV6-1 and TRBJ1-1, with D uncertain. The CDR3 contains 13 residues. V lost 5 bases and J 1 base, leaving 8 bases between the germline ends. Germline V gives CDR1 MNHNS, CDR2 SASEGT. CDR3 DNA sequence: TGTGCCAGCAGTCCACAGCCGAACACTGAAGCTTTCTTT. It codes for CASSPQPNTEAFF.

The genes are TRBV30 and TRBJ2-1; a possible D gene is TRBD2 (7 bases). Trimming stripped 2 bases from V and 3 bases from J, with 11 bases between. The CDR3 consists of 14 residues. Germline assignment: CDR1 GTSNPN and CDR2 SVGIG (reference sequence). In DNA, the CDR3 is TGTGCCTGGAGTCGGAGGGGGGGCTACAATGAGCAGTTCTTC. Translating it yields CAWSRRGGYNEQFF.

The chain couples TRBV6-1 to TRBJ2-1; 12 positions agree with TRBD2. CDR1 and CDR2 from the germline V gene are MNHNS and SASEGT. J gave up 5 bases and V 2 bases, and 1 base lay outside the gene matches. The CDR3 is 15 residues long. The CDR3 spells CASSELAGGHNEQFF. The CDR3 nucleotides read TGTGCCAGCAGTGAACTAGCGGGGGGGCACAATGAGCAGTTCTTC.

This chain joins TRBV18 and TRBJ1-5; D may be TRBD1 (6 bases). Trimming shortened V by 3 bases and J by 3 bases, and 12 bases separated the two germline ends. The length of the CDR3 is 15 residues. Looked up from germline, CDR1 is KGHSH and CDR2 is LQKENI. The DNA for the CDR3 is TGTGCCAGCTCACCCCCCGGGGGGGCCAATCAGCCCCAGCATTTT. Amino acid sequence: CASSPPGGANQPQHF.

The chain combines TRBV7-7 with TRBJ2-1; the D gene is possibly TRBD2 (6 bases). There are 13 residues in the CDR3. Trimming removed 1 base at V and 8 bases at J, with 9 bases between. Germline-derived CDR1 and CDR2 are SSHAT and FNYEAQ (reference sequence). The CDR3 protein is CASSLDWGDEQFF. The CDR3 DNA reads TGTGCCAGCAGCTTAGATTGGGGGGATGAGCAGTTCTTC.

The chain has TRBV5-1 and TRBJ1-3; 9 bases map to TRBD1. Germline CDR1 reads SGHRS; CDR2 reads YFSETQ. With V trimmed by 2 bases and J by 1 base, 4 bases remained unmatched. The CDR3 covers 16 residues. The chain's CDR3 is CASSFGTGQSGNTIYF. The CDR3 DNA is TGCGCCAGCAGCTTCGGGACAGGGCAATCTGGAAACACCATATATTTT.

The CDR3 is CASSRSLLSGGNEQFF. CDR3 coding DNA: TGTGCCAGCAGCCGATCTCTGCTCAGTGGGGGGAATGAGCAGTTCTTC. The rearrangement joins TRBV5-4 to TRBJ2-1, with a tentative D call TRBD2 (6 bases). The CDR3 totals 16 residues. The germline V gene has CDR1 SGHNT and CDR2 YYREEE (reference sequence). V shed 4 bases and J shed 7 bases, with 21 bases lying between them.

The rearrangement joins TRBV11-2 to TRBJ1-2, with no clear D. V shed 1 base and J shed 2 bases, with 11 bases lying between them. Germline V gives CDR1 SGHAT, CDR2 FQNNGV. This CDR3 region has 15 residues. CDR3 residues: CASSLARGGNYGYTF. In nucleotides, the CDR3 is TGTGCCAGCAGCTTAGCGAGAGGAGGGAACTATGGCTACACCTTC.

For the CDR3, the DNA is TGTGCCAGCAGTTCCCGACAGGGGATTTATGTGTACGAGCAGTACTTC. Translated, it gives CASSSRQGIYVYEQYF. The gene calls are TRBV28 and TRBJ2-7, with 8 bases matching TRBD1. Germline V lookup: CDR1 MDHEN, CDR2 SYDVKM. CDR3 size: 16 residues. Trimming cost V 4 bases and J 4 bases; bases outside gene matches: 12.